These T cell receptor beta chains were read from a single sample in a study of regulatory T cells in long-lasting Graves disease. One entry per CDR3 protein, called by TCRdb with MiXCR from the multiplex PCR reads. The sample holds roughly 400,000 distinct CDR3 sequences; roughly 21% are singletons and the top ten take around an eighth. Sequencing used peripheral blood mononuclear cells (PBMCs), obtained when the disease was refractory, from a patient treated with antithyroid drugs. These receptors all stem from a female donor with Graves disease. Both conserved end residues are part of each CDR3. A D gene is named only where the DNA matches it firmly. Size is stated for part of the rows, as once, few or many counts, or as a class when the clone is expanded.

TRBJ1-1 . TRBV6-6 . CASSYSSRGGPTEAFF TGTGCCAGCAGTTACTCGAGTCGGGGGGGGCCGACTGAAGCTTTCTTT
TRBJ1-3 . TRBV6-1 few CASRGTPSGNTIYF TGTGCCAGCAGAGGGACACCCTCTGGAAACACCATATATTTT
TRBJ2-2 . TRBV2 few CASSTGPPNTGELFF TGTGCCAGCAGTACCGGGCCGCCGAACACCGGGGAGCTGTTTTTT
TRBJ2-7 TRBD1 TRBV18 . CASSPRDGTGRYEQYF TGTGCCAGCTCACCAAGGGACGGGACAGGGCGATACGAGCAGTACTTC
TRBJ2-3 TRBD2 TRBV10-1 . CASSAGLAAYTDTQYF TGCGCCAGCAGTGCGGGTCTAGCGGCATACACAGATACGCAGTATTTT
TRBJ2-7 TRBD2 TRBV6-1 few CASSPSTSGSSHEQYF TGTGCCAGCAGCCCATCGACTAGCGGGAGTTCCCACGAGCAGTACTTC
TRBJ1-4 . TRBV30 many CAWSVRHNEKLFF TGTGCCTGGAGTGTACGACATAATGAAAAACTGTTTTTT
TRBJ2-2 . TRBV6-5 many CASSYSNRTNTGELFF TGTGCCAGCAGTTACTCGAACCGGACTAACACCGGGGAGCTGTTTTTT
TRBJ1-1 . TRBV3-1 . CASSQEWAGVMNTEAFF TGTGCCAGCAGCCAAGAATGGGCAGGGGTAATGAACACTGAAGCTTTCTTT
TRBJ2-1 . TRBV12-3/TRBV12-4 . CASGLGGSYNEQFF TGTGCCAGCGGACTAGGGGGTTCCTACAATGAGCAGTTCTTC